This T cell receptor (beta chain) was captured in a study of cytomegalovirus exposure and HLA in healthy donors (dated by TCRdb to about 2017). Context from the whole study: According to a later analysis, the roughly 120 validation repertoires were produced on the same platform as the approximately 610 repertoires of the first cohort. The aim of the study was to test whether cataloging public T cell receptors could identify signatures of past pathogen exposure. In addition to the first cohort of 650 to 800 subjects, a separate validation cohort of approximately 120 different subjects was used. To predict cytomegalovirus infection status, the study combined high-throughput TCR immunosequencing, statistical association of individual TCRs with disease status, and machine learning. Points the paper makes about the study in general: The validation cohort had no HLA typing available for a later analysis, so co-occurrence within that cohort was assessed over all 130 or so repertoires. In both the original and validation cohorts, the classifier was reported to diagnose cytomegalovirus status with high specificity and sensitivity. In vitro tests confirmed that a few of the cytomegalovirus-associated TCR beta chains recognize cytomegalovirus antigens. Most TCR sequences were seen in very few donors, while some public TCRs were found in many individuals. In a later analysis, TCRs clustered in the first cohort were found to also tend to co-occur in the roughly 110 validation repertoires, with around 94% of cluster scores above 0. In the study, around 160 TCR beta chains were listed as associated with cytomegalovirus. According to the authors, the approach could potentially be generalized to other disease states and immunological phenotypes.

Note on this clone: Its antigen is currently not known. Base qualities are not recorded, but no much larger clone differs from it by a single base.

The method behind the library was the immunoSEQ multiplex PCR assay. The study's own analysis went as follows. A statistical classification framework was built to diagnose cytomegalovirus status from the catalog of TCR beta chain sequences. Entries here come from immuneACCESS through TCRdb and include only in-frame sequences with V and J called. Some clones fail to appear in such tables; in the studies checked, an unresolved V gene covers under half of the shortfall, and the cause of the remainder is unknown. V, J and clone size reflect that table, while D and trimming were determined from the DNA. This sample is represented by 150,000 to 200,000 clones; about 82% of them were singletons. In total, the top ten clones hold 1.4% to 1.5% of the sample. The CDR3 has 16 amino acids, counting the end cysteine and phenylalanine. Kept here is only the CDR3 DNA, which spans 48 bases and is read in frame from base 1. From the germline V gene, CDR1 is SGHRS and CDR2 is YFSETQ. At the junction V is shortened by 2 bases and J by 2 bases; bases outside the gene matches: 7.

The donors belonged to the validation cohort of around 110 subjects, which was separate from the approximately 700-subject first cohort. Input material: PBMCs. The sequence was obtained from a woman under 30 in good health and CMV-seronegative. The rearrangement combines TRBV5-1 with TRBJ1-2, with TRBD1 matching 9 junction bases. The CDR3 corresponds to CASSFDRGLGNYGYTF. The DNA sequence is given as TGCGCCAGCAGCTTCGACAGGGGGTTAGGGAACTATGGCTACACCTTC.